One sample yielded the 22 T cell receptor beta chains listed below, sequenced in a study of blood T cell repertoires in COVID-19. Using immunoSEQ multiplex PCR, the repertoire was profiled, and TCRdb retains in-frame clones only, with some absent. The sample includes around 20,000 clones, around 87% of them seen just once. Material for sequencing was peripheral blood. All receptors derive from a human donor in a cohort sampled during active COVID-19.

The chain has TRBV5-4 and TRBJ2-7; 10 bases are a match to TRBD2. The CDR3 is 16 residues long. The germline CDR1 and CDR2 sequences are SGHNT and YYREEE (reference sequence). V shed 2 bases and J 0 bases; nucleotides not matched to a gene: 5. CDR3 bases: TGTGCCAGCAGCTTCTGGACTAGCGGTAGCTCCTACGAGCAGTACTTC. Translation gives CASSFWTSGSSYEQYF.

The chain has TRBV9 and TRBJ1-1; TRBD1 matches 9 bases. Trimming took 4 bases from V and 1 from J; bases not matched to a gene: 2. Germline CDR1 SGDLS, CDR2 YYNGEE. This CDR3 spans 14 amino acids. Written as DNA, the CDR3 is TGTGCCAGCAGCACGGGACAGGGGAACACTGAAGCTTTCTTT. It encodes CASSTGQGNTEAFF.

The chain carries TRBV5-8 and TRBJ2-2, with D possibly being TRBD2 (6 bases). The germline V and J ends were trimmed by 4 bases and 3 bases, with 19 bases remaining between them. The CDR3 totals 17 residues. Looked up from germline, CDR1 is SGHTS and CDR2 is YDEGEE. The CDR3 coding sequence is TGTGCCAGCAGCCCCTTAGCGGAGAGTTGGTACACCGGGGAGCTGTTTTTT. It specifies CASSPLAESWYTGELFF. Combining the CDR3 with reference TRBV5-8 and TRBJ2-2 gives the whole variable domain EAGVTQSPTHLIKTRGQQATLRCSPISGHTSVYWYQQALGLGLQFLLWYDEGEERNRGNFPPRFSGRQFPNYSSELNVNALELEDSALYLCASSPLAESWYTGELFFGEGSRLTVL.

The rearrangement links TRBV3-1 (or the pseudogene TRBV3-2) to TRBJ2-2, with D possibly matching TRBD1 (5 bases). The ends were cut back, 6 bases at V and 5 bases at J, with 10 bases in the middle. Per the germline V gene, CDR1 is LGHDT and CDR2 is YNNKEL (reference sequence). CDR3 length: 13 residues. The CDR3 sequence: CASRGLETGELFF. CDR3 nucleotide sequence: TGTGCCAGCAGGGGGCTCGAGACCGGGGAGCTGTTTTTT.

The V call is TRBV15, the J call TRBJ1-4, with D possibly TRBD1 on 5 matching bases. V dropped 3 bases and J dropped 0 bases, with 11 bases sitting between them. Germline-derived CDR1 and CDR2 are LNHNV and YYDKDF (reference sequence). The CDR3 has 16 amino acids. The CDR3 DNA sequence: TGTGCCACCAGCAGGGACACTACTGCAACTAATGAAAAACTGTTTTTT. Amino acid sequence: CATSRDTTATNEKLFF.

This chain uses TRBV28 with TRBJ2-7, with 8 bases that match TRBD2. The J segment lost 5 bases and the V segment lost 5 bases, leaving 5 bases of the junction unmatched. Germline CDR1 and CDR2: MDHEN and SYDVKM. This CDR3 has 13 residues. CDR3 bases: TGTGCCAGCAGTGGGGGCGGGGGGCACGAGCAGTACTTC. Translating gives CASSGGGGHEQYF. Supplemented by reference TRBV28 and TRBJ2-7, the full variable domain reads DVKVTQSSRYLVKRTGEKVFLECVQDMDHENMFWYRQDPGLGLRLIYFSYDVKMKEKGDIPEGYSVSREKKERFSLILESASTNQTSMYLCASSGGGGHEQYFGPGTRLTVT.

This chain links TRBV7-3 with TRBJ2-1; possibly TRBD2 for D (5 bases). Trimming took 1 base from V and 2 from J, leaving 9 bases between them. CDR1 is SGHTA, CDR2 FQGTGA, per germline. This CDR3 contains 15 residues. The CDR3 loop reads CASSLIPAAYNEQFF. CDR3 coding DNA: TGTGCCAGCAGCTTAATTCCAGCGGCCTACAATGAGCAGTTCTTC.

The chain links TRBV9 to TRBJ2-1; TRBD2 agrees at 10 bases. The CDR3 contains 16 residues. Germline V gene sequence: CDR1 SGDLS, CDR2 YYNGEE. V trimming: 0 bases; J trimming: 8 bases; junction bases outside the gene matches: 8. CDR3 sequence: CASSVDLAGAGDEQFF. The CDR3 DNA follows: TGTGCCAGCAGCGTAGACCTAGCGGGAGCTGGCGATGAGCAGTTCTTC.

This sequence joins TRBV29-1 and TRBJ2-4; D is unresolved. CDR1 and CDR2 from the germline V gene are SQVTM and ANQGSEA. With 2 bases removed from V and 4 bases from J, the gap between germline ends came to 12 bases. The CDR3 has 14 residues. CDR3 nucleotides: TGCAGCGTTGAAAGTGGGCACAGAAAAAACATTCAGTACTTC. Protein sequence: CSVESGHRKNIQYF.

The chain carries TRBV5-4 and TRBJ2-1; 8 nucleotides line up with TRBD2. This CDR3 has 15 residues. The junction had 7 bases not matched to a gene; V was cut back by 0 bases and J by 8 bases. Germline CDR1 and CDR2: SGHNT and YYREEE (reference sequence). The CDR3 sequence is CASSLAGRGVYEQFF. The CDR3 DNA sequence: TGTGCCAGCAGCTTGGCCGGGAGGGGCGTCTATGAGCAGTTCTTC.

The chain recombines TRBV30 with TRBJ2-7, with D possibly being TRBD1 (5 bases). Germline loops: CDR1 GTSNPN, CDR2 SVGIG (reference sequence). This CDR3 spans 12 amino acids. The V end lost 5 bases, the J end lost 0 bases, and 8 bases lay between the germline ends. Here the CDR3 reads CAWRTSSYEQYF. The CDR3 DNA follows: TGTGCCTGGCGGACATCCTCCTACGAGCAGTACTTC.

The chain couples TRBV5-5 to TRBJ1-5; 7 bases are a match to TRBD1. V lost 4 bases to trimming and J lost 3 bases; unmatched junction nucleotides: 13. Germline values: CDR1 SGHKS, CDR2 YYEKEE (reference sequence). The CDR3 loop spans 17 amino acids. CDR3 residues: CASSRSPGQDTNQPQHF. The DNA of the CDR3 is TGTGCCAGCAGCCGCTCCCCTGGACAGGACACCAATCAGCCCCAGCATTTT. Variable domain in full (rest from reference TRBV5-5 and TRBJ1-5): DAGVTQSPTHLIKTRGQQVTLRCSPISGHKSVSWYQQVLGQGPQFIFQYYEKEERGRGNFPDRFSARQFPNYSSELNVNALLLGDSALYLCASSRSPGQDTNQPQHFGDGTRLSIL.

The rearrangement joins TRBV5-1 to TRBJ1-5; no firm D call. CDR3 length equals 16 residues. Germline CDR1 and CDR2: SGHRS and YFSETQ. The V end lost 4 bases, the J end lost 1 base, and 15 bases lay between the germline ends. CDR3 amino acids: CASSINPGGSNQPQHF. CDR3 in DNA: TGCGCCAGCAGCATCAACCCCGGCGGGAGCAATCAGCCCCAGCATTTT.

DNA of the CDR3: TGTGCCAGCAGTTTCGTTCGGCAGGGTGGTGGCTACACCTTC. This gives the protein CASSFVRQGGGYTF. The chain is built from TRBV27 and TRBJ1-2; D is possibly TRBD1 (5 bases). The CDR3 runs to 14 residues. V lost 3 bases, J lost 7 bases, and 15 bases lay in between. The germline gives CDR1 MNHEY, CDR2 SMNVEV (reference sequence).

A few counts support this clone. The chain combines TRBV3-1 (or the pseudogene TRBV3-2) with TRBJ2-7, with 9 bases identical to TRBD1. J lost 7 bases, V lost 3 bases, and 4 bases had no gene match. The CDR3 loop spans 13 amino acids. CDR1 LGHDT and CDR2 YNNKEL come from the germline V gene (reference sequence). This CDR3 reads CASSHGQGWEQYF. The CDR3 DNA is TGTGCCAGCAGCCATGGACAGGGGTGGGAGCAGTACTTC.

The gene calls are TRBV29-1 and TRBJ2-5; 8 bases agree with TRBD2. The CDR3 has 16 residues. Germline loops: CDR1 SQVTM, CDR2 ANQGSEA. Trimming cost V 4 bases and J 2 bases; bases outside gene matches: 12. CDR3 nucleotides: TGCAGCGTTGGAGCCGGGAGGGCGGGATATCAAGAGACCCAGTACTTC. Translated, it gives CSVGAGRAGYQETQYF.

The genes are TRBV18 and TRBJ1-1; possible D gene TRBD1, 6 bases. V lost 3 bases, J lost 1 base, and 12 bases lay in between. The CDR3 is 15 residues long. Per the germline V gene, CDR1 is KGHSH and CDR2 is LQKENI. The DNA for the CDR3 is TGTGCCAGCTCACCCACACAGGGAGAGAACACTGAAGCTTTCTTT. Residues: CASSPTQGENTEAFF. Full variable domain (outside the CDR3, taken from reference TRBV18 and TRBJ1-1): NAGVMQNPRHLVRRRGQEARLRCSPMKGHSHVYWYRQLPEEGLKFMVYLQKENIIDESGMPKERFSAEFPKEGPSILRIQQVVRGDSAAYFCASSPTQGENTEAFFGQGTRLTVV.

This clone was observed a single time. V gene TRBV5-4 combines with J gene TRBJ2-3, with 7 bases matching TRBD1. This CDR3 has 16 amino acids. Looked up from germline, CDR1 is SGHNT and CDR2 is YYREEE (reference sequence). Trimming cost V 4 bases and J 0 bases; bases outside gene matches: 8. Here the CDR3 reads CASSRDSVVSTDTQYF. CDR3 DNA: TGTGCCAGCAGCCGGGACAGCGTCGTTAGCACAGATACGCAGTATTTT.

J is TRBJ1-3 and V is TRBV7-2, with D hard to call. Germline V CDR1 and CDR2: SGHTA, FQGNSA. Trimming stripped 1 base from V and 4 bases from J, with 11 bases between. This CDR3 has 15 amino acids. The CDR3 spells CASSLGQLPGNTIYF. Here the CDR3 DNA reads TGTGCCAGCAGCTTAGGGCAGTTGCCAGGAAACACCATATATTTT. Variable domain in full (rest from reference TRBV7-2 and TRBJ1-3): GAGVSQSPSNKVTEKGKDVELRCDPISGHTALYWYRQSLGQGLEFLIYFQGNSAPDKSGLPSDRFSAERTGGSVSTLTIQRTQQEDSAVYLCASSLGQLPGNTIYFGEGSWLTVV.

The chain couples TRBV4-3 to TRBJ2-5; 14 nucleotides agree with TRBD2. The CDR3 covers 18 residues. The germline CDR1 and CDR2 sequences are LGHNA and YSLEER. The J segment lost 5 bases and the V segment lost 8 bases, leaving 16 bases of the junction unmatched. The CDR3 coding sequence is TGCGCCAGCCTAACGCAGCAGACTAGCGGGAGGGCCTGGGAGACCCAGTACTTC. This sequence encodes CASLTQQTSGRAWETQYF.

This chain connects TRBV9 to TRBJ1-1; 10 nucleotides align to TRBD1. This CDR3 spans 16 amino acids. V lost 3 bases to trimming and J lost 1 base; unmatched junction nucleotides: 6. Germline loops: CDR1 SGDLS, CDR2 YYNGEE. Here the CDR3 reads CASSAVGTGENTEAFF. The CDR3 DNA follows: TGTGCCAGCAGCGCCGTAGGGACAGGGGAGAACACTGAAGCTTTCTTT.

V and J are TRBV19 and TRBJ1-6, with 11 nucleotides matching TRBD1. Germline lookup yields CDR1 LNHDA and CDR2 SQIVND (reference sequence). The CDR3 length is 16 residues. Trimming at V came to 6 bases and at J to 9 bases, leaving 10 bases not matched to a gene. DNA of the CDR3: TGTGCCAGTAGCCCAGGACAGGGGGCAAAAAGTTCACCCCTCCACTTT. It is translated as CASSPGQGAKSSPLHF. Variable domain in full (rest from reference TRBV19 and TRBJ1-6): DGGITQSPKYLFRKEGQNVTLSCEQNLNHDAMYWYRQDPGQGLRLIYYSQIVNDFQKGDIAEGYSVSREKKESFPLTVTSAQKNPTAFYLCASSPGQGAKSSPLHFGNGTRLTVT.